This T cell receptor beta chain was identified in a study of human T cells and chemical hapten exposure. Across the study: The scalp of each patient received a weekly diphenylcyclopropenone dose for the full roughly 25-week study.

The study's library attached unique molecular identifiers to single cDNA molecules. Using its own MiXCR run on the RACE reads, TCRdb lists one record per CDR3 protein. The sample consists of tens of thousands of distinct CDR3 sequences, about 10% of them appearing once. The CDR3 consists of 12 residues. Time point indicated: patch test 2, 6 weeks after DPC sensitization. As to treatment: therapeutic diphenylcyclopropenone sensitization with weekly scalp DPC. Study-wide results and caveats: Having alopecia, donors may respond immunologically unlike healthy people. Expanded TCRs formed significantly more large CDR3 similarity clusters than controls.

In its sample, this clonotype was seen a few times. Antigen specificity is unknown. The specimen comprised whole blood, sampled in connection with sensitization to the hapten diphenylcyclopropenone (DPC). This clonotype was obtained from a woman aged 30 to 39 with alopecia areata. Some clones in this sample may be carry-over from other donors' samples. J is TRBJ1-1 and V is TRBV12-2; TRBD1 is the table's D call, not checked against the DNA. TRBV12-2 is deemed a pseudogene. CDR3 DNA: TGTGCAAGTCGCTTATTTAGGGGTGAAGCTTTCTTT. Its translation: CASRLFRGEAFF.